Described below is a single T cell receptor beta chain sequence and its context. Assay: immunoSEQ multiplex PCR; the TCRdb copy retains only in-frame clones and omits some. Of fewer than 60,000 clones detected, around 90% appear once; the ten largest clones hold 13% to 15%. Mixed chimerism was transient after nonmyeloablative marrow transplants from related graft donors. Unstimulated Tregs (CD4+CD25+CD127-) and CD4+CD25- non-Tregs were sorted from PBMCs. The data originate from a study of Tregs in tolerant kidney transplant recipients. Germline lookup yields CDR1 MDHEN and CDR2 SYDVKM. This CDR3 comprises 15 residues. Trimming left V 5 bases short and J 2 bases short, with 15 bases between.

This sequence joins TRBV28 and TRBJ1-2, with D possibly matching TRBD1 (5 bases). The TCR comes from a human patient who received a combined kidney and bone marrow transplant. Some of the T cells might come from the graft donor. This specimen was CD8+ T cells from blood (PBMCs), taken 24 months after the transplant. The CDR3 reads CASSTTGGVNYGYTF. CDR3 coding DNA: TGTGCCAGCAGTACGACTGGGGGGGTGAACTATGGCTACACCTTC.